This record concerns one TCR beta chain sequence. This specimen belongs to a study of blood T cell repertoires in COVID-19. The V end was cut by 6 bases, the J end by 4 bases, with 15 bases between. The CDR3 totals 14 residues. Germline values: CDR1 MNHEY, CDR2 SVGEGT. The method was immunoSEQ multiplex PCR; TCRdb's version includes in-frame clones alone and lacks a portion of them. The sample contains 30,000 to 40,000 clones, around nine tenths of which appear only once. The sequencing sample was made of peripheral blood. V is TRBV6-2 or TRBV6-3 and J is TRBJ2-5, with a possible D match to TRBD1 (6 bases). This sequence originates from a man in his sixties or seventies with active COVID-19. CDR3 residues: CASSRWDTTETQYF. Here the CDR3 DNA reads TGTGCCAGCAGCCGATGGGACACAACAGAGACCCAGTACTTC.